These T cell receptor beta chains were read from a single sample in a study of blood T cells in healthy people across ages. TCRdb ran MiXCR on the 5' RACE reads and lists one entry per CDR3 protein. The top ten clones hold approximately 0.7% of a sample with roughly 1,100,000 distinct CDR3 sequences, almost 25% of them seen once. These data also featured in a second study, about T cells of mothers and their children.

The sample comprised blood. The receptor source for this set is a girl between 2 and 10 years old in good health. CDR3s include the opening cysteine and the closing phenylalanine or tryptophan. A D gene is named only where the DNA matches it firmly. Size values are once, few and many counts, or a class for expanded clones, and some rows have none.

J gene: TRBJ2-5; V gene: TRBV2; D gene: -; clone size: -; CDR3 DNA: TGTGCCAGTAACCGGGACCACCGGGAGACCCAGTACTTC; CDR3 protein: CASNRDHRETQYF
J gene: TRBJ2-1; V gene: TRBV20-1; D gene: -; clone size: -; CDR3 DNA: TGCAGTGCTAGAGAAAAGGTGGGGAGTTTGTTCAATGAGCAGTTCTTC; CDR3 protein: CSAREKVGSLFNEQFF
J gene: TRBJ2-2; V gene: TRBV7-6; D gene: -; clone size: -; CDR3 DNA: TGTGCCAGCAGCATGACACCGTACAGGGAGGGAGCCGGGGAGCTGTTTTTT; CDR3 protein: CASSMTPYREGAGELFF
J gene: TRBJ2-1; V gene: TRBV5-1; D gene: -; clone size: -; CDR3 DNA: TGCGCCAGCAGTTCTCAAACCGTGAACAATGAGCAGTTCTTC; CDR3 protein: CASSSQTVNNEQFF
J gene: TRBJ2-7; V gene: TRBV6-5; D gene: -; clone size: -; CDR3 DNA: TGTGCCAGCAACAATCCCGGGACCCTACCCTACGAGCAGTACTTC; CDR3 protein: CASNNPGTLPYEQYF
J gene: TRBJ2-2; V gene: TRBV6-5; D gene: -; clone size: few; CDR3 DNA: TGTGCCAGCAGTTACTCGGCAGGGTGGCACGGGGAGCTGTTTTTT; CDR3 protein: CASSYSAGWHGELFF
J gene: TRBJ1-6; V gene: TRBV6-1; D gene: -; clone size: -; CDR3 DNA: TGTGCCAGCGGGGTTAGCTCCTATAATTCACCCCTCCACTTT; CDR3 protein: CASGVSSYNSPLHF
J gene: TRBJ1-3; V gene: TRBV7-8; D gene: TRBD1; clone size: -; CDR3 DNA: TGTGCCAGCAGCTTAGTACAGGGGCGAAACACCATATATTTT; CDR3 protein: CASSLVQGRNTIYF
J gene: TRBJ1-4; V gene: TRBV6-6; D gene: -; clone size: few; CDR3 DNA: TGTGCCAGCAGTATAGGGGGGGCGCACGAAAAACTGTTTTTT; CDR3 protein: CASSIGGAHEKLFF
J gene: TRBJ2-7; V gene: TRBV7-3; D gene: -; clone size: few; CDR3 DNA: TGTGCCAGCAGCCCCGAACCCTGGCGTACGTCCACCTACGAGCAGTACTTC; CDR3 protein: CASSPEPWRTSTYEQYF
J gene: TRBJ2-5; V gene: TRBV4-1; D gene: -; clone size: few; CDR3 DNA: TGCGCCAGCAGCCAAGATAGGCTAGGGGCGTACCAAGAGACCCAGTACTTC; CDR3 protein: CASSQDRLGAYQETQYF
J gene: TRBJ2-2; V gene: TRBV15; D gene: -; clone size: few; CDR3 DNA: TGTGCCACCAGCAGAGAAAACTTCAGGTTCACCGGGGAGCTGTTTTTT; CDR3 protein: CATSRENFRFTGELFF
J gene: TRBJ2-7; V gene: TRBV12-3/TRBV12-4; D gene: -; clone size: few; CDR3 DNA: TGTGCCAGCAGTTTGGGACCGCTAGCCTACGAGCAGTACTTC; CDR3 protein: CASSLGPLAYEQYF
J gene: TRBJ1-1; V gene: TRBV6-2/TRBV6-3; D gene: -; clone size: many; CDR3 DNA: TGTGCCAGCAGTTACAGGGGGACCAACACTGAAGCTTTCTTT; CDR3 protein: CASSYRGTNTEAFF
J gene: TRBJ2-7; V gene: TRBV28; D gene: -; clone size: -; CDR3 DNA: TGTGCCAGCAGTTCGACAGGAGGGGGACAGTATATTTACGAGCAGTACTTC; CDR3 protein: CASSSTGGGQYIYEQYF
J gene: TRBJ2-1; V gene: TRBV2; D gene: -; clone size: -; CDR3 DNA: TGTGCCACCAATCCCGGGCTGGATGAGCAGTTCTTC; CDR3 protein: CATNPGLDEQFF
J gene: TRBJ1-1; V gene: TRBV5-6; D gene: -; clone size: few; CDR3 DNA: TGTGCCAGCAGCCCTGGCGCGGGTTCCACTGAAGCTTTCTTT; CDR3 protein: CASSPGAGSTEAFF
J gene: TRBJ2-3; V gene: TRBV5-5; D gene: -; clone size: -; CDR3 DNA: TGTGCCAGCAGCTTGGCCAACCTAGCAGATACGCAGTATTTT; CDR3 protein: CASSLANLADTQYF
J gene: TRBJ2-7; V gene: TRBV12-3/TRBV12-4; D gene: TRBD2; clone size: -; CDR3 DNA: TGTGCCAGCAGTTTTGGGACTAGCCGGTGGGAGCAGTGCTTC; CDR3 protein: CASSFGTSRWEQCF
J gene: TRBJ1-1; V gene: TRBV7-9; D gene: TRBD1; clone size: few; CDR3 DNA: TGTGCCAGCACACGGACAGGGACGGATGAAGCTTTCTTT; CDR3 protein: CASTRTGTDEAFF
J gene: TRBJ1-2; V gene: TRBV29-1; D gene: TRBD1; clone size: few; CDR3 DNA: TGCAGCGTTGGTAATGGACAGGCGCCCCCGGGCTACACCTTC; CDR3 protein: CSVGNGQAPPGYTF
J gene: TRBJ1-2; V gene: TRBV19; D gene: TRBD1; clone size: -; CDR3 DNA: TGTGCCAGTAGTATGCCGGACAGGGTGTCTGGCTACACCTTC; CDR3 protein: CASSMPDRVSGYTF